The rows below give T cell receptor beta chains drawn from one sample of a study of cytomegalovirus exposure and HLA in healthy donors. Method: immunoSEQ multiplex PCR; TCRdb's copy keeps in-frame clones and lacks some. The sample yields 150,000 or so clones, more than 75% seen once. Material: PBMCs. The source is a man between 18 and 35 years old in good health and CMV-seropositive. Both conserved end residues are part of each CDR3. Each record gives: V gene, J gene, D gene, CDR3 DNA, CDR3 protein. A D gene is named only where the DNA matches it firmly.

V gene: TRBV4-1
J gene: TRBJ1-2
D gene: NA
CDR3 DNA: TGCGCCAGCAGCCGTCTGGGAGTCTATGGCTACACCTTC
CDR3 protein: CASSRLGVYGYTF

V gene: TRBV9
J gene: TRBJ1-2
D gene: TRBD1
CDR3 DNA: TGTGCCAGCAGCGTGGGACAGGGGGCTCATGGCTACACCTTC
CDR3 protein: CASSVGQGAHGYTF

V gene: TRBV6-5
J gene: TRBJ2-7
D gene: TRBD2
CDR3 DNA: TGTGCCAGCAGTACATTACTAGCGGGTCCCTACGAGCAGTACTTC
CDR3 protein: CASSTLLAGPYEQYF

V gene: TRBV29-1
J gene: TRBJ1-2
D gene: TRBD1
CDR3 DNA: TGCAGCGTTCGAGATCCTGACAGGGGTGGTAACTATGGCTACACCTTC
CDR3 protein: CSVRDPDRGGNYGYTF

V gene: TRBV11-3
J gene: TRBJ2-7
D gene: TRBD2
CDR3 DNA: TGTGCCAGCAGCCCAGGACTAGCGGGAGCCTACGAGCAGTACTTC
CDR3 protein: CASSPGLAGAYEQYF

V gene: TRBV5-1
J gene: TRBJ1-3
D gene: NA
CDR3 DNA: TGCGCCAGCAGCTGGGGGCAAAGCCATAATCCCTCTGGAAACACCATATATTTT
CDR3 protein: CASSWGQSHNPSGNTIYF

V gene: TRBV12-5
J gene: TRBJ1-2
D gene: TRBD1
CDR3 DNA: TGTGCTAGTGGTTTGGGCTGGAAACTCCGGGACAGGGGCGATCCTAACTATGGCTACACCTTC
CDR3 protein: CASGLGWKLRDRGDPNYGYTF

V gene: TRBV30
J gene: TRBJ2-7
D gene: TRBD2
CDR3 DNA: TGTGCCTGGTCCCGGGGGGGCACCTACGAGCAGTACTTC
CDR3 protein: CAWSRGGTYEQYF

V gene: TRBV18
J gene: TRBJ2-7
D gene: NA
CDR3 DNA: TGTGCCAGCTCACCAAGGACAGCCTACGAGCAGTACTTC
CDR3 protein: CASSPRTAYEQYF

V gene: TRBV5-4
J gene: TRBJ1-1
D gene: NA
CDR3 DNA: TGTGCCAGCAGCACCCCCCAACAGGGAGACACTGAAGCTTTCTTT
CDR3 protein: CASSTPQQGDTEAFF